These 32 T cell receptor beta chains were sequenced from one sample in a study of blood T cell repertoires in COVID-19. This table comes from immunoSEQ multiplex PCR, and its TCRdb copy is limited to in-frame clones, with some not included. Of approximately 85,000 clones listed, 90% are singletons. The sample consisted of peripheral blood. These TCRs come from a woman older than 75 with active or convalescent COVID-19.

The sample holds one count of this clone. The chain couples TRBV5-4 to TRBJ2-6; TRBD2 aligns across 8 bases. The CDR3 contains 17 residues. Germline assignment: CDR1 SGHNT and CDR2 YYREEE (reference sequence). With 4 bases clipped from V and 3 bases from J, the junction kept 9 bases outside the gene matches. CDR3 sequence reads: CASSPLGGGFGANVLTF. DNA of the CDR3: TGTGCCAGCAGCCCCCTCGGGGGGGGGTTTGGGGCCAACGTCCTGACTTTC. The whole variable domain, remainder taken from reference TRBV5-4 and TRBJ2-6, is ETGVTQSPTHLIKTRGQQVTLRCSSQSGHNTVSWYQQALGQGPQFIFQYYREEENGRGNFPPRFSGLQFPNYSSELNVNALELDDSALYLCASSPLGGGFGANVLTFGAGSRLTVL.

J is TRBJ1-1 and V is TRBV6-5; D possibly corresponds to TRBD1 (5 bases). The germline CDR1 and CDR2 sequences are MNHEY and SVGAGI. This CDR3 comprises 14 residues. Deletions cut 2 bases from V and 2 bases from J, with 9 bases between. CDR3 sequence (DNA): TGTGCCAGCAGTTACGGGGCGGGAAACACTGAAGCTTTCTTT. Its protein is CASSYGAGNTEAFF.

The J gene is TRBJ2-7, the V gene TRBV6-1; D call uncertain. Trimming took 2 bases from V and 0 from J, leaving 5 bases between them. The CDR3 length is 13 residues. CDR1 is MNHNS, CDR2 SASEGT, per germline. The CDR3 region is CASSETVSYEQYF. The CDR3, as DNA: TGTGCCAGCAGTGAAACGGTCTCCTACGAGCAGTACTTC.

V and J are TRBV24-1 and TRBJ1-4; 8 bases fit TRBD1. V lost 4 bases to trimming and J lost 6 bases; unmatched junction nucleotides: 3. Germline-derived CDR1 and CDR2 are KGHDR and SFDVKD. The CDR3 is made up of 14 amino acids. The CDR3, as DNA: TGTGCCACCAGTGACCCGACAGGGGATGAAAAACTGTTTTTT. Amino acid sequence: CATSDPTGDEKLFF.

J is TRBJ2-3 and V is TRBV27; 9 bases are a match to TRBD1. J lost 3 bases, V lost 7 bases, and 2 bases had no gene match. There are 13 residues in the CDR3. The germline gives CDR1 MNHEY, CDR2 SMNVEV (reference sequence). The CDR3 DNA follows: TGTGCCAGCAAACAGGGGGCAACAGATACGCAGTATTTT. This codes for CASKQGATDTQYF.

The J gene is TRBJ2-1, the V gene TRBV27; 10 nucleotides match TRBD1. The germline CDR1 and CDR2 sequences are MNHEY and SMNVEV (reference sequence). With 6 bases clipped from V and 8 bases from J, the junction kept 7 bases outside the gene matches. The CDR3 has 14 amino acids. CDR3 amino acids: CASRPGQGWHEQFF. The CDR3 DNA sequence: TGTGCCAGCAGACCGGGACAGGGGTGGCATGAGCAGTTCTTC.

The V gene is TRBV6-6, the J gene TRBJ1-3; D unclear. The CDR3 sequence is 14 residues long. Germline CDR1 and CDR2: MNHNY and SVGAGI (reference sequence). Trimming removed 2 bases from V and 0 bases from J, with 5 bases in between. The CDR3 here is CASSYGFSGNTIYF. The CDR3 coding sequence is TGTGCCAGCAGTTACGGCTTCTCTGGAAACACCATATATTTT.

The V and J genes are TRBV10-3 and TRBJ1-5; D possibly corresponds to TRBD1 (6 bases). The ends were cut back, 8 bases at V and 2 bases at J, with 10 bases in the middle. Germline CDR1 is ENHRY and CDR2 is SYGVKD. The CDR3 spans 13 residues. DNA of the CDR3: TGTGCCATCGCAGGGGCAGGCAATCAGCCCCAGCATTTT. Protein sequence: CAIAGAGNQPQHF.

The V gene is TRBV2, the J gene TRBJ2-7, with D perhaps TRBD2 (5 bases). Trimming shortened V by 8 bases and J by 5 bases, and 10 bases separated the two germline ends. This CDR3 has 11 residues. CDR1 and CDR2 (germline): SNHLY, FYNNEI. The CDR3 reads CASRGFDEQYF. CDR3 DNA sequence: TGTGCCAGCCGAGGGTTCGACGAGCAGTACTTC.

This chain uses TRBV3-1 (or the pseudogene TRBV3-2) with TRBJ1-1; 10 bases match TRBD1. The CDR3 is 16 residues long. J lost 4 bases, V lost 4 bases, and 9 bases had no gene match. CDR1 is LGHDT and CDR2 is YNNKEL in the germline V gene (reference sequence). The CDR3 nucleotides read TGTGCCAGCAGCCCCATCTCGGGACAGGGGAGCACTGAAGCTTTCTTT. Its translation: CASSPISGQGSTEAFF.

The CDR3: CASRRRRVRSYEQYF. DNA of the CDR3: TGTGCCAGCAGGCGCCGGAGGGTAAGGTCCTACGAGCAGTACTTC. The chain joins TRBV3-1 (or the pseudogene TRBV3-2) to TRBJ2-7, with D possibly TRBD2 on 6 matching bases. V gave up 6 bases and J gave up 1 base, with 16 bases separating them. The germline V gene encodes CDR1 LGHDT and CDR2 YNNKEL (reference sequence). The CDR3 extends over 15 amino acids.

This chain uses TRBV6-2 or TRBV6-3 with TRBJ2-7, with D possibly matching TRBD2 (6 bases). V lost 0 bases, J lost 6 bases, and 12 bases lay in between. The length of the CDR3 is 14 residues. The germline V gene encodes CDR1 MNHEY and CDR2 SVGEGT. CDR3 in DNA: TGTGCCAGCAGTTACTCCCCGGGACTGAGCGAGCAGTACTTC. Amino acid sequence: CASSYSPGLSEQYF.

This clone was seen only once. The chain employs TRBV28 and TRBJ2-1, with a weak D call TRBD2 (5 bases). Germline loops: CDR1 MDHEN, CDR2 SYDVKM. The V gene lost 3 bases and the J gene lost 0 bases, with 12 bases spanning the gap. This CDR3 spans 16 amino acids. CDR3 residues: CASSFSGPGSYNEQFF. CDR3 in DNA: TGTGCCAGCAGTTTCAGCGGTCCTGGCTCCTACAATGAGCAGTTCTTC.

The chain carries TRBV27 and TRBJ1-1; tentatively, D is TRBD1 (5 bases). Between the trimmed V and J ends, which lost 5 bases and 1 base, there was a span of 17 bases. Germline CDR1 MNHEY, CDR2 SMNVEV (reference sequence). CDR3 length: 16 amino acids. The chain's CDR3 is CASSRPVGGRNTEAFF. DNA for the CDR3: TGTGCCAGCAGTCGACCCGTGGGGGGGAGGAACACTGAAGCTTTCTTT.

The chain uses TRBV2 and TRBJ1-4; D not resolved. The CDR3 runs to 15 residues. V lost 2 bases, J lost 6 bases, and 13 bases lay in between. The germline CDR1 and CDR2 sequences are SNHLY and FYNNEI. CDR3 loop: CASSEMGGSHEKLFF. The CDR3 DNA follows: TGTGCCAGCAGTGAAATGGGAGGGTCGCATGAAAAACTGTTTTTT.

CDR3 residues: CASSLAGTGSFYEQYF. The CDR3 DNA reads TGTGCCAGCAGTTTGGCCGGGACAGGGAGCTTCTACGAGCAGTACTTC. The rearrangement links TRBV27 to TRBJ2-7; 9 nucleotides line up with TRBD1. The CDR3 sequence is 16 residues long. J gave up 3 bases and V 3 bases, and 9 bases lay outside the gene matches. CDR1 is MNHEY and CDR2 is SMNVEV in the germline V gene (reference sequence).

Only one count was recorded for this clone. The CDR3, as DNA: TGCGCCAGCAGCCCAGGACAGGGGAGGGTAGCGGGAGTGTATGAGACCCAGTACTTC. This gives the protein CASSPGQGRVAGVYETQYF. The chain recombines TRBV5-1 with TRBJ2-5; either TRBD1 or TRBD2 may fit D (9 bases each). Germline V CDR1 and CDR2: SGHRS, YFSETQ. The CDR3 loop spans 19 amino acids. V lost 4 bases, J lost 5 bases, and 30 bases lay in between.

Here the CDR3 reads CSASGQAFSNQPQHF. CDR3 DNA sequence: TGCAGTGCTAGTGGGCAGGCTTTTAGCAATCAGCCCCAGCATTTT. The V call is TRBV20-1, the J call TRBJ1-5; no clear D gene. This CDR3 contains 15 residues. Between the trimmed V and J ends, which lost 3 bases and 0 bases, there was a span of 12 bases. CDR1 is DFQATT and CDR2 is SNEGSKA in the germline V gene (reference sequence).

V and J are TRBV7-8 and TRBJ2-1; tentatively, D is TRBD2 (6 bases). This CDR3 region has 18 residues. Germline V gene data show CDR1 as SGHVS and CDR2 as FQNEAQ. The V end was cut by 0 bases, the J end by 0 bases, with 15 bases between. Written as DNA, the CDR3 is TGTGCCAGCAGCTTAGCTGGGACTTGGAGTAGCTCCTACAATGAGCAGTTCTTC. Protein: CASSLAGTWSSSYNEQFF.

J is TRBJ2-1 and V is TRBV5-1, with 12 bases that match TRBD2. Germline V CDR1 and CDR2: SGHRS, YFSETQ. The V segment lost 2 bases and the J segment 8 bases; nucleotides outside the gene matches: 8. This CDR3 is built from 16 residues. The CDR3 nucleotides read TGCGCCAGCAGCTTAGCTAGCGGGAGGGCCATATATGAGCAGTTCTTC. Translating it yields CASSLASGRAIYEQFF.

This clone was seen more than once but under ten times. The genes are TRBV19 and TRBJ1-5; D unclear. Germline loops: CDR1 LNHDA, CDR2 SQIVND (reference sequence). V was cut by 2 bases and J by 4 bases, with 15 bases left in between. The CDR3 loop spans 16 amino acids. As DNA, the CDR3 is TGTGCCAGTAGTATAATTAGGACTGTCCGTAATCAGCCCCAGCATTTT. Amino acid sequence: CASSIIRTVRNQPQHF.

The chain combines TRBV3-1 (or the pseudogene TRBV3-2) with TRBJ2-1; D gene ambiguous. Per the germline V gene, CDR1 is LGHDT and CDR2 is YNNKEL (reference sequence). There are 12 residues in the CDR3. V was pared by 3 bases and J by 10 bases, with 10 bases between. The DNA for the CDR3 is TGTGCCAGCAGCCACCTAGATAGGGAGCAGTTCTTC. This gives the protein CASSHLDREQFF.

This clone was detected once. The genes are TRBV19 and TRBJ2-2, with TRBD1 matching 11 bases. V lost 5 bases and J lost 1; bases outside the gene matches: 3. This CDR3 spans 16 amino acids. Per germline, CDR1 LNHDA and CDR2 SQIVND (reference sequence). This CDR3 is CASSLGTGGNTGELFF. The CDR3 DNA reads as TGTGCCAGTAGTCTCGGGACAGGGGGGAACACCGGGGAGCTGTTTTTT.

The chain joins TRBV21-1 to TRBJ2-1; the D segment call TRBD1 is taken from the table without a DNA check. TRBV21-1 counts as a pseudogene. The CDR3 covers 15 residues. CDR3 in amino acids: CAERRGHCSYNEQFF. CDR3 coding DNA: TGTGCCGAACGCAGGGGGCACTGCTCCTACAATGAGCAGTTCTTC.

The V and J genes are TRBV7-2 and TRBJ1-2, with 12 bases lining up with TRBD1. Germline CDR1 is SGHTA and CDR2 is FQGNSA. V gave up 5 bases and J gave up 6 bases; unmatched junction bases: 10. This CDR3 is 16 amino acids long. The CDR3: CASSAFPGTGGDGYTF. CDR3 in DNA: TGTGCCAGCAGCGCCTTTCCCGGGACAGGGGGCGATGGCTACACCTTC.

As DNA, the CDR3 is TGTGCCACCAGCAGAGATAAACCCCGGGGACTAGCGTTTCAGCCCTACGAGCAGTACTTC. Encoded protein: CATSRDKPRGLAFQPYEQYF. The chain has TRBV15 and TRBJ2-7; 10 bases agree with TRBD2. With V trimmed by 0 bases and J by 2 bases, 16 bases remained unmatched. CDR1 is LNHNV, CDR2 YYDKDF, per germline (reference sequence). The CDR3 is 20 amino acids.

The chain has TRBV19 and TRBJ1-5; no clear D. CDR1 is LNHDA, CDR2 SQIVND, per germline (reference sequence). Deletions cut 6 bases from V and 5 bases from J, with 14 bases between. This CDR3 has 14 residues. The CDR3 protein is CASRPGGIDQPQHF. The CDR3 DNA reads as TGTGCCAGTAGACCGGGAGGGATCGATCAGCCCCAGCATTTT. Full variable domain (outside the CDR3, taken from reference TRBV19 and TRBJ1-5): DGGITQSPKYLFRKEGQNVTLSCEQNLNHDAMYWYRQDPGQGLRLIYYSQIVNDFQKGDIAEGYSVSREKKESFPLTVTSAQKNPTAFYLCASRPGGIDQPQHFGDGTRLSIL.

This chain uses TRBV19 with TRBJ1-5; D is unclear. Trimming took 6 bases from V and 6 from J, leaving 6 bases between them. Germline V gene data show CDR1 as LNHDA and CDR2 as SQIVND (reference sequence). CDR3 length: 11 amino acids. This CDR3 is CASRSGQPQHF. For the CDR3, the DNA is TGTGCCAGTAGATCGGGTCAGCCCCAGCATTTT.

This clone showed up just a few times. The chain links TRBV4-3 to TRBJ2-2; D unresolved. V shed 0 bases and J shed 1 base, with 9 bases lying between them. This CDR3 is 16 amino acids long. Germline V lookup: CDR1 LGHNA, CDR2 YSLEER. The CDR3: CASSQDWAENTGELFF. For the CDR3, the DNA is TGCGCCAGCAGCCAAGATTGGGCAGAGAACACCGGGGAGCTGTTTTTT.

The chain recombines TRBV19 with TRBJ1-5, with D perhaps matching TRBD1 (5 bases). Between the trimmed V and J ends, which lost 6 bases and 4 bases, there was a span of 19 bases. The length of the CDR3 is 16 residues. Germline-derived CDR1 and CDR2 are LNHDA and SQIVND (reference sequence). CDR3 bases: TGTGCCAGTAGCCCGAACGGGCAGGGTTCTAATCAGCCCCAGCATTTT. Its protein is CASSPNGQGSNQPQHF.

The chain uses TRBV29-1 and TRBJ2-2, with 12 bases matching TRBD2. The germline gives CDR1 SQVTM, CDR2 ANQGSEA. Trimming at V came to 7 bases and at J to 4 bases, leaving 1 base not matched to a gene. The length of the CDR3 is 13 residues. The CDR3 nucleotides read TGCAGCGCGACTAGCGGGGGCACCGGGGAGCTGTTTTTT. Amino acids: CSATSGGTGELFF.

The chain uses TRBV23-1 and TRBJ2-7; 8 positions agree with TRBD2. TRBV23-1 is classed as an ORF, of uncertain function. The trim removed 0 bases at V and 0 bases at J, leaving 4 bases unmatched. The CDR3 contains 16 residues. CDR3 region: CASSQSRGVSSYEQYF. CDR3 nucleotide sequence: TGCGCCAGCAGTCAATCGCGGGGGGTTAGCTCCTACGAGCAGTACTTC.